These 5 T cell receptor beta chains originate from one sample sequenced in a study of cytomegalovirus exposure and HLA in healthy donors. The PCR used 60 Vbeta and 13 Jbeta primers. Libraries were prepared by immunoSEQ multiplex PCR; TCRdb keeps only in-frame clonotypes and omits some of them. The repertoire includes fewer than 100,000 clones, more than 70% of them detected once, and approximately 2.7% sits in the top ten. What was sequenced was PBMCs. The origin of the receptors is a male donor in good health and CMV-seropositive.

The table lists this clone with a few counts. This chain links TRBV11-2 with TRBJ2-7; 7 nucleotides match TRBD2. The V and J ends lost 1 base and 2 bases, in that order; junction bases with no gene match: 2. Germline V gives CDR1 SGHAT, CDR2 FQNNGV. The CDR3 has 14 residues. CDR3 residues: CASSLGGGAYEQYF. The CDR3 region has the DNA TGTGCCAGCAGCTTAGGTGGGGGGGCCTACGAGCAGTACTTC.

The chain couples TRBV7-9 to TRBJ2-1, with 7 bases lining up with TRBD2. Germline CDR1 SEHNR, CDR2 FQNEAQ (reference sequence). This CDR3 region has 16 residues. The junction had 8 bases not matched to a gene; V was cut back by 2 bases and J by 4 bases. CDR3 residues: CASSLWTGGTYNEQFF. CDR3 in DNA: TGTGCCAGCAGCTTATGGACGGGAGGTACTTACAATGAGCAGTTCTTC.

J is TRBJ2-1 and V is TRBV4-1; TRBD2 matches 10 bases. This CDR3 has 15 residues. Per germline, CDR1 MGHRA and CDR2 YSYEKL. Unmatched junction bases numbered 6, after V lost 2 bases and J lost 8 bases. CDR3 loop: CASSQPSGSAYEQFF. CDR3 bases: TGCGCCAGCAGCCAACCTAGCGGGAGTGCCTATGAGCAGTTCTTC.

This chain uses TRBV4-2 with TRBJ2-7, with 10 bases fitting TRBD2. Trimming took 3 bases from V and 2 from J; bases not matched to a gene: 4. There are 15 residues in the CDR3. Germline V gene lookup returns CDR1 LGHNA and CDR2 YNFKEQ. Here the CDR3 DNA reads TGTGCCAGCAGCCAGCTAGCGGGAGTCCCCTACGAGCAGTACTTC. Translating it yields CASSQLAGVPYEQYF.

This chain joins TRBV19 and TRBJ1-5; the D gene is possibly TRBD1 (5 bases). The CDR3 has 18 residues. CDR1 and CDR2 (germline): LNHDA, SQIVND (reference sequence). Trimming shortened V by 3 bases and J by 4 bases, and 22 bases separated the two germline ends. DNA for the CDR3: TGTGCCAGTAGTATGGGTAATCTTCCCAGGGTCCTTAATCAGCCCCAGCATTTT. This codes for CASSMGNLPRVLNQPQHF.